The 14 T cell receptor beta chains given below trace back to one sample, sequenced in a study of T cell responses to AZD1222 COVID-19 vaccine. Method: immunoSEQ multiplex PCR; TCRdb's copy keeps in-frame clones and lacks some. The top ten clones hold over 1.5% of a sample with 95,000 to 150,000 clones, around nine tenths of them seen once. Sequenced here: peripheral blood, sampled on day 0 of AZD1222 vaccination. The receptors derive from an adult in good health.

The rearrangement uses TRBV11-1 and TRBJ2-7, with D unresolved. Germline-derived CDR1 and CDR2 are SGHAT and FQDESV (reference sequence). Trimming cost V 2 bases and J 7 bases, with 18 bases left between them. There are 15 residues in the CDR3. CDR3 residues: CASSLTGHSLREQYF. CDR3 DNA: TGTGCCAGCAGCTTAACCGGCCACTCCCTGAGGGAGCAGTACTTC.

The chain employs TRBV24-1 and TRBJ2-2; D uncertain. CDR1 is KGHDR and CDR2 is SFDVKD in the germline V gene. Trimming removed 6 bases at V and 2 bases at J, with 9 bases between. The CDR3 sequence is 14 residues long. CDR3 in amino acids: CATSRYTNTGELFF. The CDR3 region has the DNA TGTGCCACCAGTAGGTACACAAACACCGGGGAGCTGTTTTTT.

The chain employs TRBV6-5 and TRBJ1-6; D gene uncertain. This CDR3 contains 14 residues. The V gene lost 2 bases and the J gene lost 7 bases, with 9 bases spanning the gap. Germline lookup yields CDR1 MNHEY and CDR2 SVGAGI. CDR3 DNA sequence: TGTGCCAGCAGTTACAGGGAAAGGAATTCACCCCTCCACTTT. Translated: CASSYRERNSPLHF.

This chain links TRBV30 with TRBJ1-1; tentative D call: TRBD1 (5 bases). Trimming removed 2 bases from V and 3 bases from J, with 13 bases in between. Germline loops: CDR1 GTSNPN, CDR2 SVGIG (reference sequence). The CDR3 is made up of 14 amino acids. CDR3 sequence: CAWSKGTVDTEAFF. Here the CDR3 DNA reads TGTGCCTGGAGTAAGGGGACGGTGGACACTGAAGCTTTCTTT.

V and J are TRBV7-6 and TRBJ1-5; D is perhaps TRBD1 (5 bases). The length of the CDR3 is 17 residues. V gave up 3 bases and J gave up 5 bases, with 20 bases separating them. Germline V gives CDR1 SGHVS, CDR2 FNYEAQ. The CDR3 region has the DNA TGTGCCAGCAGCTTCGACGATGGGCAGGGTAGGGATCAGCCCCAGCATTTT. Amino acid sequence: CASSFDDGQGRDQPQHF.

The CDR3 loop is CASSHDRGNEQFF. DNA of the CDR3: TGTGCCAGCAGCCACGACAGGGGGAATGAGCAGTTCTTC. J is TRBJ2-1 and V is TRBV3-1 (or the pseudogene TRBV3-2); the match to TRBD1 covers 9 bases. Germline CDR1 LGHDT, CDR2 YNNKEL (reference sequence). The CDR3 is made up of 13 amino acids. Trimming cost V 3 bases and J 7 bases; bases outside gene matches: 1.

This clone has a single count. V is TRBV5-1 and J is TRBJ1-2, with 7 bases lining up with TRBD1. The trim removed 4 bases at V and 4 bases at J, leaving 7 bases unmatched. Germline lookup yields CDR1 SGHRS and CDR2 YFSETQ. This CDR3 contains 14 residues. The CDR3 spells CASSLQGHRYGYTF. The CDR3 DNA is TGCGCCAGCAGCCTACAGGGGCACCGCTATGGCTACACCTTC.

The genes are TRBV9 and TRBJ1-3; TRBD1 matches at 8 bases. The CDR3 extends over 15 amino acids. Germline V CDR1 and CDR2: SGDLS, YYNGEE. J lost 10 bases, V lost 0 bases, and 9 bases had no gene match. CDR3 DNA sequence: TGTGCCAGCAGCGTAGAGGGGACAGGCCCGGGGACCATATATTTT. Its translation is CASSVEGTGPGTIYF.

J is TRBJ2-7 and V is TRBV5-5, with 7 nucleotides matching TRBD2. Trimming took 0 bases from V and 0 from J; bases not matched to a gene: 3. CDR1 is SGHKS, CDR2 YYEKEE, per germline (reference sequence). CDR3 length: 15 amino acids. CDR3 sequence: CASSLAAGRSYEQYV. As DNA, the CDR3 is TGTGCCAGCAGCTTGGCAGCGGGACGCTCCTACGAGCAGTACGTC.

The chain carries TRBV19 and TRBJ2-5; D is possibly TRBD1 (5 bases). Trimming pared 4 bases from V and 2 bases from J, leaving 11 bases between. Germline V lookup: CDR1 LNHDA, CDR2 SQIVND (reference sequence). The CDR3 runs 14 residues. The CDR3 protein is CASSNTGGQETQYF. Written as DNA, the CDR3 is TGTGCCAGTAGTAACACAGGTGGGCAAGAGACCCAGTACTTC. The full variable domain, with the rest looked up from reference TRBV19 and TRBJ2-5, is DGGITQSPKYLFRKEGQNVTLSCEQNLNHDAMYWYRQDPGQGLRLIYYSQIVNDFQKGDIAEGYSVSREKKESFPLTVTSAQKNPTAFYLCASSNTGGQETQYFGPGTRLLVL.

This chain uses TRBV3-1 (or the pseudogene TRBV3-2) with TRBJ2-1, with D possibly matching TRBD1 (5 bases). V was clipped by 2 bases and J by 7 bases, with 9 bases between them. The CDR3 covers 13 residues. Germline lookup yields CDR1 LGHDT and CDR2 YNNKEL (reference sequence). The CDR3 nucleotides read TGTGCCAGCAGCCAAAGTGCAGGGAATGAGCAGTTCTTC. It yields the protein CASSQSAGNEQFF.

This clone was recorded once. The CDR3: CASSSSSSYNEQFF. The CDR3 nucleotides are TGTGCCAGCAGCTCCTCCAGCTCCTACAATGAGCAGTTCTTC. V usage is TRBV7-9 and J usage is TRBJ2-1, with D uncertain. The ends were cut back, 4 bases at V and 0 bases at J, with 7 bases in the middle. In germline, CDR1 is SEHNR, CDR2 FQNEAQ (reference sequence). The CDR3 contains 14 residues.

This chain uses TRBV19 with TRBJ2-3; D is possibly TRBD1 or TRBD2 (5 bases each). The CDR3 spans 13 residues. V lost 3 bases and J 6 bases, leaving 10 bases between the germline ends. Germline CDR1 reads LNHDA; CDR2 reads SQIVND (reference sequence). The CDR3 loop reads CASSITGPDTQYF. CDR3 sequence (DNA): TGTGCCAGTAGTATTACGGGGCCGGATACGCAGTATTTT.

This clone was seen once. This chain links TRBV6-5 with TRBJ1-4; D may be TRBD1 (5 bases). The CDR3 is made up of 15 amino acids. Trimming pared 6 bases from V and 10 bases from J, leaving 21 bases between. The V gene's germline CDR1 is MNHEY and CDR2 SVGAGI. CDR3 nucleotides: TGTGCCAGCAGCCCCTCCGGGACCTCAGAAGGAAAACTGTTTTTT. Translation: CASSPSGTSEGKLFF.